Only a few counts were recorded for the clone carrying this T cell receptor beta chain. The antigen is unknown. The data derive from a study of T cells in Graves' hyperthyroidism and ophthalmopathy. The wider study: Staff took peripheral blood when the initial diagnosis was made, before any treatment began. Whole-study findings and limits: The majority of expanded thyroid clonotypes above 0.001 also appeared in blood.

V was trimmed by 0 bases and J by 0 bases, leaving 3 bases between them. The germline CDR1 and CDR2 sequences are MDHEN and SYDVKM. The CDR3 spans 14 residues. Amplification of TCR beta CDR3 regions was performed using RNA transcripts as template. First-round RT-PCR of the TCR CDR3 relied on the HTBI primer set. TCRdb reanalysed the multiplex PCR reads using MiXCR and keeps one entry per CDR3 protein. This sample has 640,000 or so distinct CDR3 sequences, with 14% found just once. Extraction of PBMCs used about 9.2 ml of fresh peripheral blood. The sequencing input was blood. This TCR was recovered from a woman under 30 with Graves' ophthalmopathy. This chain uses TRBV28 with TRBJ1-3, with no clear D. The CDR3 DNA is TGTGCCAGCAGTTTATGGGCCTCTGGAAACACCATATATTTT. Residues: CASSLWASGNTIYF. Full variable domain (remainder filled in from reference TRBV28 and TRBJ1-3): DVKVTQSSRYLVKRTGEKVFLECVQDMDHENMFWYRQDPGLGLRLIYFSYDVKMKEKGDIPEGYSVSREKKERFSLILESASTNQTSMYLCASSLWASGNTIYFGEGSWLTVV.